These 18 T cell receptor beta chains share one sample of origin, sequenced in a study of blood T cell repertoires in COVID-19. Sequencing was performed with immunoSEQ multiplex PCR; in TCRdb, only in-frame clones are kept and a portion is missing. The table shows about 280,000 clones, with 85% occurring only once. Sequenced sample: PBMCs or T cells enriched from blood (not recorded which). These receptor sequences come from a woman aged 45 to 65 who had recovered from COVID-19.

This clone showed up just once. The rearrangement joins TRBV15 to TRBJ2-1; maybe TRBD2 (6 bases). This CDR3 comprises 20 residues. Germline CDR1 reads LNHNV; CDR2 reads YYDKDF (reference sequence). The ends were cut back, 0 bases at V and 5 bases at J, with 26 bases in the middle. The CDR3 coding sequence is TGTGCCACCAGCAGAGAGAGGAGACCCGGAATACCCCGACTAGACAATGAGCAGTTCTTC. Translating it yields CATSRERRPGIPRLDNEQFF.

This sequence joins TRBV7-2 and TRBJ1-2; TRBD1 matches 8 bases. This CDR3 has 14 residues. Germline values: CDR1 SGHTA, CDR2 FQGNSA. The ends lost 1 base at V and 8 bases at J; junction bases unmatched: 6. CDR3 protein: CASSLVQGAPGYTF. The CDR3 coding sequence is TGTGCCAGCAGCTTAGTTCAGGGGGCGCCCGGCTACACCTTC.

In the case of this clone: This specimen includes other DNA sequences encoding the same CDR3. This chain connects TRBV4-3 to TRBJ2-7; 10 bases match TRBD1. Germline V lookup: CDR1 LGHNA, CDR2 YSLEER. V lost 1 base, J lost 5 bases, and 2 bases stayed unmatched. The CDR3 covers 14 residues. The CDR3 sequence is CASSQVGTGDEQYF. The DNA for the CDR3 is TGCGCCAGCAGCCAAGTCGGGACAGGGGACGAGCAGTACTTC.

The chain carries TRBV4-2 and TRBJ1-6, with a tentative D call TRBD1 (6 bases). Trimming cost V 0 bases and J 8 bases, with 14 bases left between them. Germline V lookup: CDR1 LGHNA, CDR2 YNFKEQ. The CDR3 extends over 16 amino acids. The CDR3 here is CASSQDWTAPDSPLHF. The CDR3 coding sequence is TGTGCCAGCAGCCAAGATTGGACAGCTCCAGATTCACCCCTCCACTTT.

The table lists this clone with a few counts. This chain uses TRBV11-2 with TRBJ1-6; D is undetermined. The CDR3 has 16 residues. The germline CDR1 and CDR2 sequences are SGHAT and FQNNGV. The V gene lost 5 bases and the J gene lost 0 bases, with 11 bases spanning the gap. The CDR3 DNA reads as TGTGCCAGCAGCAATCCCAGTTACTCCTATAATTCACCCCTCCACTTT. Encoded protein: CASSNPSYSYNSPLHF.

The J gene is TRBJ2-7, the V gene TRBV20-1; 9 bases align to TRBD2. J gave up 5 bases and V 3 bases, and 11 bases lay outside the gene matches. Per the germline V gene, CDR1 is DFQATT and CDR2 is SNEGSKA (reference sequence). CDR3 size: 15 residues. CDR3 DNA: TGCAGTGCTAGTAAATTGCGGGAGGGAGGCCACGAGCAGTACTTC. It codes for CSASKLREGGHEQYF.

This chain connects TRBV15 to TRBJ1-6; D unresolved. Trimming shortened V by 0 bases and J by 14 bases, and 11 bases separated the two germline ends. The V gene's germline CDR1 is LNHNV and CDR2 YYDKDF (reference sequence). The CDR3 length is 13 residues. DNA of the CDR3: TGTGCCACCAGCAGAGATCGGAGGTCAGCCCTCCACTTT. Its protein is CATSRDRRSALHF.

V usage is TRBV28 and J usage is TRBJ1-2, with a possible D match to TRBD1 (5 bases). V was pared by 6 bases and J by 3 bases, with 11 bases between. Germline V gene lookup returns CDR1 MDHEN and CDR2 SYDVKM. The CDR3 spans 13 residues. CDR3 loop: CASSGDSDYGYTF. CDR3 in DNA: TGTGCCAGCAGCGGAGACAGTGACTATGGCTACACCTTC.

This sequence joins TRBV30 and TRBJ1-4; 9 bases map to TRBD1. The CDR3 sequence is 15 residues long. CDR1 GTSNPN and CDR2 SVGIG come from the germline V gene (reference sequence). J gave up 7 bases and V 7 bases, and 13 bases lay outside the gene matches. CDR3 sequence reads: CAYAVLGQGGEKLFF. The CDR3 coding sequence is TGTGCCTACGCCGTTCTGGGACAGGGAGGTGAAAAACTGTTTTTT.

Comment on this clone: At one of its ends the junction is not consistent with the germline gene, which may arise from a read error. The genes are TRBV30 and TRBJ2-3; perhaps TRBD2 as D (6 bases). CDR3 length equals 13 residues. Germline V gives CDR1 GTSNPN, CDR2 SVGIG (reference sequence). The CDR3 bases are TGTGCCTGGCGGGGGACCGGCACATATACGCAGTATTTT. This encodes CAWRGTGTYTQYF.

DNA for the CDR3: TGTGCCAGCAGTTTACTGACAGGGGCGTATAATTCACCCCTCCACTTT. This codes for CASSLLTGAYNSPLHF. V and J are TRBV11-2 and TRBJ1-6; 8 positions match TRBD1. The CDR3 is made up of 16 amino acids. V shed 6 bases and J 4 bases; nucleotides not matched to a gene: 8. Germline V gene lookup returns CDR1 SGHAT and CDR2 FQNNGV.

This clone was seen a single time. The V and J genes are TRBV11-2 and TRBJ2-5; TRBD2 matches 8 bases. There are 16 residues in the CDR3. Looked up from germline, CDR1 is SGHAT and CDR2 is FQNNGV. V lost 4 bases, J lost 6 bases, and 13 bases stayed unmatched. As DNA, the CDR3 is TGTGCCAGCAGCTCCCCACTAGCGGAGGGGAAGAAGACCCAGTACTTC. This gives the protein CASSSPLAEGKKTQYF.

This rearrangement joins TRBV7-9 to TRBJ2-7; TRBD2 might be the D (5 bases). This CDR3 has 15 residues. In germline, CDR1 is SEHNR, CDR2 FQNEAQ (reference sequence). V was shortened by 0 bases and J by 1 base, with 10 bases between the two germline ends. The CDR3 reads CASSLARVWSYEQYF. For the CDR3, the DNA is TGTGCCAGCAGCTTAGCGCGGGTATGGTCCTACGAGCAGTACTTC.

The V gene is TRBV11-2, the J gene TRBJ1-4; 9 bases agree with TRBD1. Unmatched junction bases numbered 6, after V lost 0 bases and J lost 7 bases. Germline V gives CDR1 SGHAT, CDR2 FQNNGV. The CDR3 loop spans 16 amino acids. DNA of the CDR3: TGTGCCAGCAGCTTAGAACAGGGGGCTCATATTGAAAAACTGTTTTTT. Residues: CASSLEQGAHIEKLFF.

The CDR3 DNA is TGTGCCAGCAGCCCCCTCGGGGGAAACACCATATATTTT. Protein product: CASSPLGGNTIYF. The V and J genes are TRBV6-6 and TRBJ1-3; no clear D gene. There are 13 residues in the CDR3. Between the trimmed V and J ends, which lost 6 bases and 4 bases, there was a span of 10 bases. In germline, CDR1 is MNHNY, CDR2 SVGAGI (reference sequence).

CDR3 sequence: CSAAWTATNEKLFF. The CDR3 DNA sequence: TGCAGCGCCGCATGGACAGCAACTAATGAAAAACTGTTTTTT. V gene TRBV29-1 combines with J gene TRBJ1-4; perhaps TRBD1 as D (6 bases). The CDR3 covers 14 residues. CDR1 is SQVTM, CDR2 ANQGSEA, per germline. V was cut by 7 bases and J by 0 bases, with 12 bases left in between.

V is TRBV7-2 and J is TRBJ1-4; weak D call: TRBD1 (6 bases). Deletions cut 3 bases from V and 0 bases from J, with 8 bases between. CDR1 is SGHTA and CDR2 is FQGNSA in the germline V gene. The CDR3 loop spans 15 amino acids. The CDR3, as DNA: TGTGCCAGCAGCTTGGGGGCCGCAACTAATGAAAAACTGTTTTTT. Translation: CASSLGAATNEKLFF. The full variable domain, completed using reference TRBV7-2 and TRBJ1-4, is GAGVSQSPSNKVTEKGKDVELRCDPISGHTALYWYRQSLGQGLEFLIYFQGNSAPDKSGLPSDRFSAERTGGSVSTLTIQRTQQEDSAVYLCASSLGAATNEKLFFGSGTQLSVL.

This clone appeared once. The chain has TRBV6-5 and TRBJ2-7, with 11 bases that match TRBD1. The V gene end was trimmed by 10 bases and the J gene end by 3 bases; junction bases not matched to a gene: 8. The germline gives CDR1 MNHEY, CDR2 SVGAGI. The CDR3 totals 14 residues. CDR3 bases: TGTGCCACCGCTTCCGGGACAGGGGGCTACGAGCAGTACTTC. Its protein is CATASGTGGYEQYF.